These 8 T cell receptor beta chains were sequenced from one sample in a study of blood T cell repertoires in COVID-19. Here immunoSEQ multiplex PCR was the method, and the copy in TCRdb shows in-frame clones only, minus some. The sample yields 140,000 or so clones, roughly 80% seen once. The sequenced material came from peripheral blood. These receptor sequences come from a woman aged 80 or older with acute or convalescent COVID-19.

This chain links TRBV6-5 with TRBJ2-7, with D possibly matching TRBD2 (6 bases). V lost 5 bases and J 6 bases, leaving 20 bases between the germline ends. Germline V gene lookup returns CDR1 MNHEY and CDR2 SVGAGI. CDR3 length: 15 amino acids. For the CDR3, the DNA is TGTGCCAGCAGTCCGAGGGGCTTGGCCGGGGGCGAGCAGTACTTC. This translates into CASSPRGLAGGEQYF.

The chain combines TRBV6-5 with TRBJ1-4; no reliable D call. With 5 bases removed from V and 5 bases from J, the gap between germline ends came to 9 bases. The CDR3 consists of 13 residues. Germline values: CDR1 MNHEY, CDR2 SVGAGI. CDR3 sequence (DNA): TGTGCCAGCAGTAGGCGGGAAAATGAAAAACTGTTTTTT. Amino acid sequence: CASSRRENEKLFF.

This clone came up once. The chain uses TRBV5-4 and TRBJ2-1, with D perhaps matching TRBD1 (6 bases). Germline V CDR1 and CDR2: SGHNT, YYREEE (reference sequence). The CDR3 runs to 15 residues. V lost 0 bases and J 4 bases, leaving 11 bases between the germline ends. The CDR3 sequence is CASSLGGPLYNEQFF. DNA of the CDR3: TGTGCCAGCAGCTTGGGGGGGCCACTATACAATGAGCAGTTCTTC.

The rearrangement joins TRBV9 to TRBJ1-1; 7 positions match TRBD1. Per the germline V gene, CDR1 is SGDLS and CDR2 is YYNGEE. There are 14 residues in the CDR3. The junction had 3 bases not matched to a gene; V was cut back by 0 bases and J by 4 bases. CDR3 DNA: TGTGCCAGCAGCGTAGCCCAGGGGGGCACTGAAGCTTTCTTT. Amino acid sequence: CASSVAQGGTEAFF.

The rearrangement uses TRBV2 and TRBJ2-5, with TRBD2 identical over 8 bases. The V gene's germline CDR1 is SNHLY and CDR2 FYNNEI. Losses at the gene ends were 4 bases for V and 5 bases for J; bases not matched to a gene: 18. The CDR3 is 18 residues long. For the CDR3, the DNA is TGTGCCAGCAGTGTGGGACTAGGGTTTGGGTCGCGCGAGGAGACCCAGTACTTC. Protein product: CASSVGLGFGSREETQYF. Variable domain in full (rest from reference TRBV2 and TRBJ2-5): EPEVTQTPSHQVTQMGQEVILRCVPISNHLYFYWYRQILGQKVEFLVSFYNNEISEKSEIFDDQFSVERPDGSNFTLKIRSTKLEDSAMYFCASSVGLGFGSREETQYFGPGTRLLVL.

The CDR3 DNA reads as TGTGCCAGCAGTTTTGACAGCTCTAGCGGGGGGAATGAGCAGTTCTTC. Translation: CASSFDSSSGGNEQFF. V usage is TRBV5-6 and J usage is TRBJ2-1, with 11 bases matching TRBD2. Germline trimming cut 5 bases from V and 7 bases from J; bases unmatched to any gene: 11. The CDR3 sequence is 16 residues long. Germline lookup yields CDR1 SGHDT and CDR2 YYEEEE.

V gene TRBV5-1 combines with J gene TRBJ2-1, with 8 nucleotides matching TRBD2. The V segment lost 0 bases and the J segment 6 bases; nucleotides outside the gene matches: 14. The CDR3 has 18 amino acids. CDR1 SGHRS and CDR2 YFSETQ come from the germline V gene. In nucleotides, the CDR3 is TGCGCCAGCAGCTTGGGAGGGCAGGGGACTAGGAAGAGCAATGAGCAGTTCTTC. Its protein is CASSLGGQGTRKSNEQFF.

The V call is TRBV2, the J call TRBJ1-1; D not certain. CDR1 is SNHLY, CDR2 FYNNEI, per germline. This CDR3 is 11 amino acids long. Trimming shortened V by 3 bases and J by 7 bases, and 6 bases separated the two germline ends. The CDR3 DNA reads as TGTGCCAGCAGTGAGACAATTGAAGCTTTCTTT. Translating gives CASSETIEAFF.